Listed here are 2 T cell receptor beta chains from one sample, sequenced in a study (dated by TCRdb to between 2015 and 2017). Receptor amplification or capture employed 5' RACE. Sequencer: Illumina MiSeq. TCRdb handled the public reads itself, with Q25 trimming in fastp and clone calling in MiXCR, and kept productive beta chains. Rows merge per CDR3 protein into single entries with the most common DNA and genes. The sample profile shows fewer than 65,000 distinct CDR3 sequences; less than 25% of them were found once. About 2.9% of the sample comes from the top ten. Cells that were CD4+CD25+CD127-/low were the ones isolated as Tregs. Material: tumor-infiltrating Tregs sorted from the breast tumor. Every receptor here comes from a female donor with breast cancer.

Comment on this clonotype: The junction and the germline gene differ at one end; a read error may be behind it. The chain has TRBV24-1 and TRBJ2-3; 9 bases are shared with TRBD1. Germline lookup yields CDR1 KGHDR and CDR2 SFDVKD. CDR3 length: 14 residues. The chain's CDR3 is CATSTGGGTDAQYF. In DNA, the CDR3 is TGTGCCACCAGTACAGGGGGCGGAACAGATGCGCAGTATTTT.

In this sample, this clonotype turned up a few times. The gene calls are TRBV5-1 and TRBJ1-5, with D possibly TRBD1 on 5 matching bases. The CDR3 runs to 15 residues. The germline V gene encodes CDR1 SGHRS and CDR2 YFSETQ. Trimming took 0 bases from V and 3 from J, leaving 10 bases between them. CDR3 loop: CASSLGDLPNQPQHF. The CDR3, as DNA: TGCGCCAGCAGCTTGGGGGACCTTCCCAATCAGCCCCAGCATTTT.